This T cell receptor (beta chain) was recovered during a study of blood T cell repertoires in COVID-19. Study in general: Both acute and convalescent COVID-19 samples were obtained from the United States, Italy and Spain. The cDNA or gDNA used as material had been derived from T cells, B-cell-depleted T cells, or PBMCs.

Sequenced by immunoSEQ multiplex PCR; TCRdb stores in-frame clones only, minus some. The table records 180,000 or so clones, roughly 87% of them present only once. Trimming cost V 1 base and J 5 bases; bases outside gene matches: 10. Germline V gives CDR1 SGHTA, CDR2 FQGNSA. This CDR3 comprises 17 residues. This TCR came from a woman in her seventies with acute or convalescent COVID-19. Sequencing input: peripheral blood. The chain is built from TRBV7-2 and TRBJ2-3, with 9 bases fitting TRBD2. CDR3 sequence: CASSLVGGGASIDTQYF. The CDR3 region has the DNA TGTGCCAGCAGCTTAGTCGGCGGGGGGGCATCGATAGATACGCAGTATTTT.